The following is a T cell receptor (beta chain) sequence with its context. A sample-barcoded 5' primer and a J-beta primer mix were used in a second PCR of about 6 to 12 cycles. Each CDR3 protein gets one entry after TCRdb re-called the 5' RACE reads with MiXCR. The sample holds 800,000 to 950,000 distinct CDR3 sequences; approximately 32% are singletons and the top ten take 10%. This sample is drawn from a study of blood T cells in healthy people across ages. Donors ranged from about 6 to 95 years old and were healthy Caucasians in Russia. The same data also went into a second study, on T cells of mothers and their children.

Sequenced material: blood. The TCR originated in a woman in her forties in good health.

CDR3 DNA: TGCGCCAGCAGCTTGGGGCAGGGTAGGGGAACCCGGCATTTT. The encoded protein is CASSLGQGRGTRHF. The gene calls are TRBV5-1 and TRBJ1-5; D may be TRBD1 (5 bases). CDR1 and CDR2 (germline): SGHRS, YFSETQ. CDR3 length: 14 residues. V dropped 0 bases and J dropped 15 bases, with 19 bases sitting between them.